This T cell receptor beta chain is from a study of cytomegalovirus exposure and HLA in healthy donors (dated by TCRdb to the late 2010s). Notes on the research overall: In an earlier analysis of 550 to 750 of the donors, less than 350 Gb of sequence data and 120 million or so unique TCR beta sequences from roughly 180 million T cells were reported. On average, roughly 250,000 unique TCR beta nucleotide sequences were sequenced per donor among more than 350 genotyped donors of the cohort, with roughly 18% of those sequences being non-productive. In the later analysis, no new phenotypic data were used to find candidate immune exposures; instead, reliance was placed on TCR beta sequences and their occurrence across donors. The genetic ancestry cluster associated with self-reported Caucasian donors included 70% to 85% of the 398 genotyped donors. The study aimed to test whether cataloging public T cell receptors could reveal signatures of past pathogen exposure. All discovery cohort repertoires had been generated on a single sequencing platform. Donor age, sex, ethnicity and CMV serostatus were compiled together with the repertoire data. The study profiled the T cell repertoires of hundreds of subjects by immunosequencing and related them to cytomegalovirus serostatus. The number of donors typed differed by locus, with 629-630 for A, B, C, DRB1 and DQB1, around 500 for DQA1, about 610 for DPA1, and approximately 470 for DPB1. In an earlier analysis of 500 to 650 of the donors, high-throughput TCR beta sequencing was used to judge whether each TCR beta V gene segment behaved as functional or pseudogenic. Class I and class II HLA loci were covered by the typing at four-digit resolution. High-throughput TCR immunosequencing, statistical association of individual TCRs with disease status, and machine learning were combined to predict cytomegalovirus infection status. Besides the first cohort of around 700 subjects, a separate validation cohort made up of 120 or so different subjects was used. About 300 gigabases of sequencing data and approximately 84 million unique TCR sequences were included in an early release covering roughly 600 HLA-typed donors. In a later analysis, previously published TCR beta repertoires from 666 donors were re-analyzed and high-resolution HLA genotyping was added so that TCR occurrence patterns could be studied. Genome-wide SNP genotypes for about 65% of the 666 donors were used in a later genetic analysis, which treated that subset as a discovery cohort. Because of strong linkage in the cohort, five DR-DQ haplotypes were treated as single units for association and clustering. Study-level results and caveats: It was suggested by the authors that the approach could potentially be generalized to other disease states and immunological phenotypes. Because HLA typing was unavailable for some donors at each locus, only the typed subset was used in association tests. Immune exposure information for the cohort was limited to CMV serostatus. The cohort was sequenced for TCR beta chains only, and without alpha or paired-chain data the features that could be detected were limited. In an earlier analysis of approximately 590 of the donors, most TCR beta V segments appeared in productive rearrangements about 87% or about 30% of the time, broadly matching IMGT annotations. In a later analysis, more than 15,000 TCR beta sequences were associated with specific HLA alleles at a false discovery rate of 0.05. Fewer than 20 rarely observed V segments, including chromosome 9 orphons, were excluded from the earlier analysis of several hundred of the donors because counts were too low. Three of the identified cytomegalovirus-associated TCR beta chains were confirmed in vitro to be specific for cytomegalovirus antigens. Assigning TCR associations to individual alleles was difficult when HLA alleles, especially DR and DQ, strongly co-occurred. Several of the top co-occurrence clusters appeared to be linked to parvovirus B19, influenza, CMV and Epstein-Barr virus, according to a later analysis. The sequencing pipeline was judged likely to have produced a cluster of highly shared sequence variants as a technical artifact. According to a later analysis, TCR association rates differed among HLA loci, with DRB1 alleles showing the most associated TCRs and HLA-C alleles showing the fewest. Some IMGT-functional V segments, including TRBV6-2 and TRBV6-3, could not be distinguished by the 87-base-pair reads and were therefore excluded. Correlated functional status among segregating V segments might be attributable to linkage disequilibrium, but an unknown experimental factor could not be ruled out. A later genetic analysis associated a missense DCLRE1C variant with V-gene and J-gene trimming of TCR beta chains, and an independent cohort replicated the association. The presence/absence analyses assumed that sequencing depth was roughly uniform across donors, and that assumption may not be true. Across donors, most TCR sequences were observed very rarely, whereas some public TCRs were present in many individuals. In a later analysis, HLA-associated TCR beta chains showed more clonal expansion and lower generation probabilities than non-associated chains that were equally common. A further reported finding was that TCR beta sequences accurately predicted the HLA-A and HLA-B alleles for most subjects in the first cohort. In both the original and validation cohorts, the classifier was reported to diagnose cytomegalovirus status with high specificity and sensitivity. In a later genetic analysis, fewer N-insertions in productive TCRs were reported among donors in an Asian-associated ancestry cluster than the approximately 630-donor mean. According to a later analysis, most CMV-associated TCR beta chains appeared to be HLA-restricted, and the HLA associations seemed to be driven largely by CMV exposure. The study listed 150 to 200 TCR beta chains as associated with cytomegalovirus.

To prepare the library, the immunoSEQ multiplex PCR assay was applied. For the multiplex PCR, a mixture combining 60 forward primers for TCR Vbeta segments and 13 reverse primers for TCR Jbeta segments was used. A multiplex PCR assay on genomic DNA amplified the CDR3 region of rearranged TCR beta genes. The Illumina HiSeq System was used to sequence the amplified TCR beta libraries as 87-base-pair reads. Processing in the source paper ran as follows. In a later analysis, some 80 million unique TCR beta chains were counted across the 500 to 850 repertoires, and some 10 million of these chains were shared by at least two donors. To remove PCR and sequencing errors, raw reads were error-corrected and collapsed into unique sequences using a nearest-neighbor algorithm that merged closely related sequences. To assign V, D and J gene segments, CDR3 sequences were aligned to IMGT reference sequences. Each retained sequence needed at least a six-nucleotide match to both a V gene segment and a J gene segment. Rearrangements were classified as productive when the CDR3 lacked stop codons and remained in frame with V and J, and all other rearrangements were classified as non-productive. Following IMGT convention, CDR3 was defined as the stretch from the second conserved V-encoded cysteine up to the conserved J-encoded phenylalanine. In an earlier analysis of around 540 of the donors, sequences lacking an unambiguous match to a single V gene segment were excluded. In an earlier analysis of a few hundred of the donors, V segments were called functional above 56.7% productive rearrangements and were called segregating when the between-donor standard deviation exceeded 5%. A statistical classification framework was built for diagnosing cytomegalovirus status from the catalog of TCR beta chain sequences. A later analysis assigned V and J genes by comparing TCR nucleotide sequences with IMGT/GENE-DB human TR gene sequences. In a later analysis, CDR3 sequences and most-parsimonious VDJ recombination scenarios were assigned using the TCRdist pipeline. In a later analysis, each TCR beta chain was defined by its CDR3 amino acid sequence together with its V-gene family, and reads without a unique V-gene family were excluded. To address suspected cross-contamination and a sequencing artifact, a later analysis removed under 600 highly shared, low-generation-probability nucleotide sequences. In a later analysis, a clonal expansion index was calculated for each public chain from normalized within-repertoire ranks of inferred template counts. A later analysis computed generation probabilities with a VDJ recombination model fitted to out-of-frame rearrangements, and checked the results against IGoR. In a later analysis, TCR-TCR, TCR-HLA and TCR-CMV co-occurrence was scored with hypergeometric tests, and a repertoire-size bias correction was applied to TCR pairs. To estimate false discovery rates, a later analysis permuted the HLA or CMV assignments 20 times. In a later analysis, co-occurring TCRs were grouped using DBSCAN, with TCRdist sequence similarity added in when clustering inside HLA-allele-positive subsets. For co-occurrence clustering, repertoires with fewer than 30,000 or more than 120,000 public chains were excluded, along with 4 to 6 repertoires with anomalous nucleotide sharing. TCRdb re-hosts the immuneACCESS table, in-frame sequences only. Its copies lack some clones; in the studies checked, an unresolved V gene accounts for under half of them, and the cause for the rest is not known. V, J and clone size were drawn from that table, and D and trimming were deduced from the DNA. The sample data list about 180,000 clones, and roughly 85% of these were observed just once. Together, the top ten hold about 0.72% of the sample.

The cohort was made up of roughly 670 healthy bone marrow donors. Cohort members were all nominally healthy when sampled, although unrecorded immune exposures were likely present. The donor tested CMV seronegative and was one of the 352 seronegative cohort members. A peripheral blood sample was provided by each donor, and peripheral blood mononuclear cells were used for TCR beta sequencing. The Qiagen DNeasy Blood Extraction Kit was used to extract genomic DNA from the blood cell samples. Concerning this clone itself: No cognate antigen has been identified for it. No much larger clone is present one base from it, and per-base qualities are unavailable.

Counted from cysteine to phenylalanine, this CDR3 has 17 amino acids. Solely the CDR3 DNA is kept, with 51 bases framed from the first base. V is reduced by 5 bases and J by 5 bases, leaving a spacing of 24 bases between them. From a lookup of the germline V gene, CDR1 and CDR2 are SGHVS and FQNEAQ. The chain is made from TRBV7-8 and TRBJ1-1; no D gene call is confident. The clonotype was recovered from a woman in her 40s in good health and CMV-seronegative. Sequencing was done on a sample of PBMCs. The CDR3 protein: CASSRRGELGGETEAFF. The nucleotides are TGTGCCAGCAGCCGAAGAGGCGAACTGGGAGGCGAAACTGAAGCTTTCTTT.